The source of this T cell receptor (beta chain) is a study of T cells in tuberculosis. Study-wide results and limits: Low-affinity CD1B-GMM tetramer-binding T cells may have been missed.

No alpha-beta pairing information exists for these sequences. Data came from immunoSEQ multiplex PCR; TCRdb stores just in-frame clones and leaves some out. Found here are 85,000 to 100,000 clones, about nine tenths of them singletons; the top ten hold approximately 2%. Sorting used thawed, overnight-rested PBMC stained with anti-CD3, a viability dye and GMM-loaded CD1B tetramer. CD1B tetramers were loaded with Rhodococcus equi-derived C32 glucose monomycolate. CD14-expressing monocytes were removed from PBMC before cryopreservation and sorting. Trimming left V 0 bases short and J 1 base short, with 9 bases between. Germline V gene lookup returns CDR1 LGHNA and CDR2 YNFKEQ. This CDR3 has 15 amino acids.

The sequence was obtained from an adult woman with latent tuberculosis. This chain joins TRBV4-2 and TRBJ1-1; D possibly corresponds to TRBD1 (6 bases). The source material was CD1b-GMM tetramer-negative cells sorted from PBMCs. For the CDR3, the DNA is TGTGCCAGCAGCCAAGATTCCAGGGGGAACACTGAAGCTTTCTTT. It translates to CASSQDSRGNTEAFF.